A single TCR beta chain is shown here with its context. The antigen is not known. The investigators reverse transcribed all of the isolated RNA, so they sequenced expressed TCRB transcripts. Produced via immunoSEQ multiplex PCR; TCRdb's table is partial and in-frame only. The sample has 900,000 or so clones; about a sixth are singletons. CD45RO/CCR7/CD25/CD127/CD95/CD27 staining was used to isolate CD4+ naive, central memory, regulatory and stem cell-like memory cells by sorting. Germline V gene lookup returns CDR1 SGHRS and CDR2 YFSETQ. The length of the CDR3 is 14 residues. V lost 5 bases to trimming and J lost 4 bases; unmatched junction nucleotides: 7. The data originate from a study of beta chain features in type 1 diabetes. Study results and caveats: Reads derived from cDNA could over-represent cells showing high TCR expression. In type 1 diabetes patients, VDJ junctions had fewer insertions; deletions at these junctions were more frequent. Shorter TCRB CDR3s, moderately but significantly so, marked every one of the four CD4+ subsets in Type 1 diabetes patients.

The chain recombines TRBV5-1 with TRBJ2-5; 8 positions match TRBD1. This receptor was obtained from a woman aged 18-29 years in good health. Sequencing input: naive CD4+ T cells from blood. The CDR3 DNA sequence: TGCGCCAGCAGAGTGGGACAGGCCTCAGAGACCCAGTACTTC. Its protein is CASRVGQASETQYF.